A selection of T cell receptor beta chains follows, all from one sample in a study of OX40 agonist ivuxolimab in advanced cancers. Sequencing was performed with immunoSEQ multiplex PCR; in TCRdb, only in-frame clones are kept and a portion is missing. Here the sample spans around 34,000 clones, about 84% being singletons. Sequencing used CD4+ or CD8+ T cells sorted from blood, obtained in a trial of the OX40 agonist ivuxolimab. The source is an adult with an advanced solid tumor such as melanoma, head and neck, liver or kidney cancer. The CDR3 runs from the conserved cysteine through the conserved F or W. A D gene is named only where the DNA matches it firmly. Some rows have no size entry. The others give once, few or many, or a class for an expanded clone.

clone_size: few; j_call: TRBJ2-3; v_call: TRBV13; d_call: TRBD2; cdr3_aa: CASSWGREGTDTQYF; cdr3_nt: TGTGCCAGCAGCTGGGGGAGGGAGGGCACAGATACGCAGTATTTT
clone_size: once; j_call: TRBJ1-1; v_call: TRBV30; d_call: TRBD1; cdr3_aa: CAWNLDRGRGNTEAFF; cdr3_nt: TGTGCCTGGAACCTAGACAGGGGTCGTGGGAACACTGAAGCTTTCTTT
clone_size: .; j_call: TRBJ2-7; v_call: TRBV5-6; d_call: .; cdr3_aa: CASSFPRGHGYEQYF; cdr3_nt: TGTGCCAGCAGCTTCCCTAGAGGGCACGGATACGAGCAGTACTTC
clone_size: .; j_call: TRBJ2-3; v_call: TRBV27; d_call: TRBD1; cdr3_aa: CASIPTGYTDTQYF; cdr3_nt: TGTGCCAGCATCCCGACAGGGTACACAGATACGCAGTATTTT
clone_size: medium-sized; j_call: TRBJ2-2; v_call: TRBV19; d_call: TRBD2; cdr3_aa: CASSIVAGGAGELFF; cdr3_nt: TGTGCCAGTAGTATAGTAGCGGGGGGAGCCGGGGAGCTGTTTTTT
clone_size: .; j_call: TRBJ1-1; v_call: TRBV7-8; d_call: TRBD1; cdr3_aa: CASSPTDRGFAEAFF; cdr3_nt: TGTGCCAGCAGCCCTACCGACAGGGGGTTTGCTGAAGCTTTCTTT
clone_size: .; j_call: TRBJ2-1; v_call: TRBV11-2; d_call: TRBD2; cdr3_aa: CASSSHLAGDYNEQFF; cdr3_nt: TGTGCCAGCAGCTCTCACCTAGCGGGAGACTACAATGAGCAGTTCTTC
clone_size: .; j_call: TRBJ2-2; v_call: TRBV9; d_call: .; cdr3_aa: CASSVGGAGDPPGELFF; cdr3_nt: TGTGCCAGCAGCGTAGGTGGGGCAGGGGACCCCCCCGGGGAGCTGTTTTTT
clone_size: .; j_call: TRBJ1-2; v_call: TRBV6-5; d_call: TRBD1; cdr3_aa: CASSYPGQGAFGYTF; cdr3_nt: TGTGCCAGCAGTTACCCGGGACAGGGGGCGTTTGGCTACACCTTC
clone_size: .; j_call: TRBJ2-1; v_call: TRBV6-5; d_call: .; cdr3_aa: CASSYSRSSYNEQFF; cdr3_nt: TGTGCCAGCAGTTACTCGAGGAGCTCCTACAATGAGCAGTTCTTC
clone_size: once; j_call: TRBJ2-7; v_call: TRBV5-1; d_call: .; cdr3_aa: CASSLLGYEQYF; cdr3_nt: TGCGCCAGCAGCTTGTTGGGGTACGAGCAGTACTTC
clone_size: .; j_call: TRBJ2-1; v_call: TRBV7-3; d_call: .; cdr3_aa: CASSLVGGIENNEQFF; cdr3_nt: TGTGCCAGCAGCTTAGTTGGCGGGATTGAAAACAATGAGCAGTTCTTC
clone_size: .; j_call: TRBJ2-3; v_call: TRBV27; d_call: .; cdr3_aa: CASTGQTTSTDTQYF; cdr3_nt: TGTGCCAGCACCGGACAGACAACTAGCACAGATACGCAGTATTTT
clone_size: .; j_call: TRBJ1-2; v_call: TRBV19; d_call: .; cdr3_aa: CASSPGGPNYGYTF; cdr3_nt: TGTGCCAGTAGCCCAGGCGGTCCTAACTATGGCTACACCTTC
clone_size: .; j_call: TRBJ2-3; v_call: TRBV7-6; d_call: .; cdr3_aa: CASSLADETIPDTQYF; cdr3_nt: TGTGCCAGCAGCTTAGCGGATGAGACTATCCCAGATACGCAGTATTTT
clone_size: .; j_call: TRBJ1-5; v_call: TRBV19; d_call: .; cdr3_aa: CASSIGEGLGQPQHF; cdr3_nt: TGTGCCAGTAGTATAGGAGAGGGATTAGGGCAGCCCCAGCATTTT
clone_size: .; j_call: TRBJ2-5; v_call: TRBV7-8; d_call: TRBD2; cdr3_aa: CASSLGSGRASGETQYF; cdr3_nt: TGTGCCAGCAGCTTAGGTAGCGGGAGGGCTTCCGGGGAGACCCAGTACTTC
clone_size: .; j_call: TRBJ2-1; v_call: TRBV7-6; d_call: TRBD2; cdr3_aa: CASSLLSWLAGSYDYNEQFF; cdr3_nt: TGTGCCAGCAGCTTATTAAGTTGGCTAGCGGGGTCCTACGACTACAATGAGCAGTTCTTC
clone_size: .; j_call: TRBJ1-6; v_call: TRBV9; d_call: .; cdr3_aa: CASSVAAGNSPLHF; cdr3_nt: TGTGCCAGCAGCGTAGCGGCCGGGAATTCACCCCTCCACTTT
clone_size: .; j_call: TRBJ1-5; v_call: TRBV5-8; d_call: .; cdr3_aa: CASSLNPGANLNQPQHF; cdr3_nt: TGTGCCAGCAGCTTGAATCCGGGGGCGAATCTCAATCAGCCCCAGCATTTT
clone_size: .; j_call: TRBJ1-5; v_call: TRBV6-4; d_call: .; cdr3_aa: CASSDEPNQPQHF; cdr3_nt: TGTGCCAGCAGTGATGAGCCCAATCAGCCCCAGCATTTT
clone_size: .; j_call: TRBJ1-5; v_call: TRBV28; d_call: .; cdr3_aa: CASSDGFSNQPQHF; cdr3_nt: TGTGCCAGCAGTGACGGGTTTAGCAATCAGCCCCAGCATTTT
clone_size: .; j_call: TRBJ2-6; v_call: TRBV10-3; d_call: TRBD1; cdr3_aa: CAISSGTGGSGANVLTF; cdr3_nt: TGTGCCATCAGCTCCGGGACAGGAGGCTCTGGGGCCAACGTCCTGACTTTC
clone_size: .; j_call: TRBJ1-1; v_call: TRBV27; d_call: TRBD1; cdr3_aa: CASGPGGGTEAFF; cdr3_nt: TGTGCCAGCGGCCCAGGGGGAGGCACTGAAGCTTTCTTT
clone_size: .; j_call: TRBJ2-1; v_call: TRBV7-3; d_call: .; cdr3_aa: CASSHPGSGNEQFF; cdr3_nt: TGTGCCAGCAGCCATCCGGGCTCCGGGAATGAGCAGTTCTTC
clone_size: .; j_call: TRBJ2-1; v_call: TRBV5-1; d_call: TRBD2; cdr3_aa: CASSLRGGTSPYNEQFF; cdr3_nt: TGCGCCAGCAGCTTGCGGGGGGGGACTAGCCCCTACAATGAGCAGTTCTTC
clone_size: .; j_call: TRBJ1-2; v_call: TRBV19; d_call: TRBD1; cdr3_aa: CASEFGTGGSDYGYTF; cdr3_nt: TGTGCCAGCGAGTTCGGGACAGGGGGGAGCGACTATGGCTACACCTTC
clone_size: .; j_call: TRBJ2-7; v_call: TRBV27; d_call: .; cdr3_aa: CASSFGGSAISSYEQYF; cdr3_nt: TGTGCCAGCAGTTTTGGCGGTTCGGCGATTAGCTCCTACGAGCAGTACTTC
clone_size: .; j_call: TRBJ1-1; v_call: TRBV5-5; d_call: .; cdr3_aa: CASSLAPVSNTEAFF; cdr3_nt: TGTGCCAGCAGCTTGGCCCCTGTGTCGAACACTGAAGCTTTCTTT
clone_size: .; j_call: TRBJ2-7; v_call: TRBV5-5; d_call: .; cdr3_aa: CASSPSRDNNYEQYF; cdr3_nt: TGTGCCAGCAGCCCCTCCCGGGACAATAACTACGAGCAGTACTTC
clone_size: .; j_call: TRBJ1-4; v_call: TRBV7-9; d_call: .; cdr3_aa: CASSSNLLQGEKLFF; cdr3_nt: TGTGCCAGCAGCTCAAACCTCCTCCAAGGAGAAAAACTGTTTTTT
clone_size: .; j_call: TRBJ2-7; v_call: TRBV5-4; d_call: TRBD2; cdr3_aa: CASSSGLAGLYEQYF; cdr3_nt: TGTGCCAGCAGCTCCGGACTAGCGGGACTTTACGAGCAGTACTTC
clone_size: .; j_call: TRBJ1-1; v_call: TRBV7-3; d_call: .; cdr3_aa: CASSENQTPSEEAFF; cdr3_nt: TGTGCCAGCAGCGAAAACCAAACCCCCTCGGAGGAAGCTTTCTTT
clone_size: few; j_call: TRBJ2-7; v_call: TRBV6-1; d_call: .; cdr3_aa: CASSARDGAYEQYF; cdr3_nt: TGTGCCAGCAGTGCCAGGGACGGAGCCTACGAGCAGTACTTC
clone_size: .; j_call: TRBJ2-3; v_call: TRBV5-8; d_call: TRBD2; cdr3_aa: CARGTSGLTDTQYF; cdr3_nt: TGTGCCAGAGGGACTAGCGGACTCACAGATACGCAGTATTTT
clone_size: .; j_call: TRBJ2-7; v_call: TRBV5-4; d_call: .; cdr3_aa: CASNREGAYEQYF; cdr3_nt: TGTGCCAGCAACCGTGAGGGCGCCTACGAGCAGTACTTC
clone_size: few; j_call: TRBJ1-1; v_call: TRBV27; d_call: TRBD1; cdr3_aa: CASMTGRNTEAFF; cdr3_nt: TGTGCCAGCATGACAGGGAGGAACACTGAAGCTTTCTTT
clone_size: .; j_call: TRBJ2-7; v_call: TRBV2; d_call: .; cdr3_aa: CASREIGFSYEQYF; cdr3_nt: TGTGCCAGCAGGGAAATTGGCTTCTCCTACGAGCAGTACTTC
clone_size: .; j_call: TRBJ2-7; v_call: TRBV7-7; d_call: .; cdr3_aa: CASSPLGGYEQYF; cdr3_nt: TGTGCCAGCAGCCCCCTGGGGGGCTACGAGCAGTACTTC
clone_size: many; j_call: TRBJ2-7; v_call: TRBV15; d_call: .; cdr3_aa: CATSSPHTIEGLGYEQYF; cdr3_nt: TGTGCCACCAGCAGTCCCCATACGATTGAGGGGCTGGGCTACGAGCAGTACTTC
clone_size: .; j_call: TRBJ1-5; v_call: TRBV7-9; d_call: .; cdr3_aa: CASSPGGNQPQHF; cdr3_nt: TGTGCCAGCAGCCCTGGGGGGAATCAGCCCCAGCATTTT
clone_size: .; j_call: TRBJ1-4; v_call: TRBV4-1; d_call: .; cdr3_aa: CASSQGQGVTNEKLFF; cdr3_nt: TGCGCCAGCAGCCAAGGTCAGGGCGTAACTAATGAAAAACTGTTTTTT
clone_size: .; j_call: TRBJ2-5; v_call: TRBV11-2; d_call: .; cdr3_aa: CASSLRYQETQYF; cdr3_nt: TGTGCCAGCAGCCTTCGCTACCAAGAGACCCAGTACTTC
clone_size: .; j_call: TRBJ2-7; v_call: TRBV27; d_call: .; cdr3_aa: CASNAKGTADYEQYF; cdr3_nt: TGTGCCAGCAACGCGAAAGGGACGGCAGACTACGAGCAGTACTTC
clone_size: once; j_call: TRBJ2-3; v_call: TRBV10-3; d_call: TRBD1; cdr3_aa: CASSEGTGGTDTQYF; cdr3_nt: TGTGCCAGCAGTGAGGGGACAGGGGGCACAGATACGCAGTATTTT
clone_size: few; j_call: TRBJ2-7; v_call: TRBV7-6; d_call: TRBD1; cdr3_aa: CASSLYPPQGDDEQYF; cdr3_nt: TGTGCCAGCAGCTTATATCCCCCGCAGGGGGATGACGAGCAGTACTTC
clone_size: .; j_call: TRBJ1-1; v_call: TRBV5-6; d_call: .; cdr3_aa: CASSLGGNTEAFF; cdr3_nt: TGTGCCAGCAGCTTGGGAGGGAACACTGAAGCTTTCTTT
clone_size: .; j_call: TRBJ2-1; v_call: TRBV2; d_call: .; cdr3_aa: CASSDPHPVTSNEQFF; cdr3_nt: TGTGCCAGCAGTGACCCCCACCCAGTGACAAGCAATGAGCAGTTCTTC